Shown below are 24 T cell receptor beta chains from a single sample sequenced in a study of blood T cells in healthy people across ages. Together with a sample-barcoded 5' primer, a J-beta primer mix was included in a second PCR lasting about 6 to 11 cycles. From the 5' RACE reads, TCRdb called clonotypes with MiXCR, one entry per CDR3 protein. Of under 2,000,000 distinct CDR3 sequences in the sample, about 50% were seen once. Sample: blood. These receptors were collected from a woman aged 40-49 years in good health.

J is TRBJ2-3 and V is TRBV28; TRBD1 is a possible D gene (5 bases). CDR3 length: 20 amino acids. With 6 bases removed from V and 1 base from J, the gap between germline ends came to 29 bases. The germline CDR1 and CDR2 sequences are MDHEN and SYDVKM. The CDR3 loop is CASSLPTALSSGMGTDTQYF. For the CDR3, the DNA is TGTGCCAGCAGCTTACCAACAGCCCTCTCATCAGGGATGGGCACAGATACGCAGTATTTT.

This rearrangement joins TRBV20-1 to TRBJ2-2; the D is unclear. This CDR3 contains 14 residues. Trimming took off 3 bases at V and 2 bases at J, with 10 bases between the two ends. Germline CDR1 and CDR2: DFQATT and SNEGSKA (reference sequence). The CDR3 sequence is CSARADRNTGELFF. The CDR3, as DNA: TGCAGTGCTAGGGCGGACCGAAACACCGGGGAGCTGTTTTTT.

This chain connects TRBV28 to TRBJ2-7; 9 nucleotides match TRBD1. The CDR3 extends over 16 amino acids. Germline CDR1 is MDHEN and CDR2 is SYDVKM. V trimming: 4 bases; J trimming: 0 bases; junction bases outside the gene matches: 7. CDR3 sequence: CASSSQRDRDSYEQYF. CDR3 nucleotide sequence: TGTGCCAGCAGTTCCCAACGGGACAGGGACTCCTACGAGCAGTACTTC.

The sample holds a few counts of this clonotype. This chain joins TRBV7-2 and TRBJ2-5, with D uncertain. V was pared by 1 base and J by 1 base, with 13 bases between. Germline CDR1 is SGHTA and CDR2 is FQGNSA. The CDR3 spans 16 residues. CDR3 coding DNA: TGTGCCAGCAGCTTAGTCAGGTCCTCGGGCCAAGAGACCCAGTACTTC. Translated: CASSLVRSSGQETQYF.

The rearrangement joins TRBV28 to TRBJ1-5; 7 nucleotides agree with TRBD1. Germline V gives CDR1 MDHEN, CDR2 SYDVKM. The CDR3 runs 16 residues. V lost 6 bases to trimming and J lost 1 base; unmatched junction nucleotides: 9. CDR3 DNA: TGTGCCAGCAGGTCGGACAGGCAAATGAGCAATCAGCCCCAGCATTTT. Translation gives CASRSDRQMSNQPQHF.

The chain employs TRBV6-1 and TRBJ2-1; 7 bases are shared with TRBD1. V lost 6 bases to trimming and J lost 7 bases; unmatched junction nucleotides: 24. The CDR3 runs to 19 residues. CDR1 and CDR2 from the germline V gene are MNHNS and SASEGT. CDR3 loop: CASSRYFFAQGLVGNEQFF. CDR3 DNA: TGTGCCAGCAGCCGTTATTTTTTCGCACAGGGGTTGGTGGGAAATGAGCAGTTCTTC.

The CDR3: CASRRRTKGAITDTQYF. DNA of the CDR3: TGTGCCAGCAGACGAAGAACCAAGGGGGCTATCACAGATACGCAGTATTTT. The V and J genes are TRBV28 and TRBJ2-3; 7 positions agree with TRBD1. The CDR3 is made up of 17 amino acids. The ends lost 6 bases at V and 2 bases at J; junction bases unmatched: 14. From germline, CDR1 is MDHEN and CDR2 SYDVKM.

CDR3 nucleotide sequence: TGCGCCAGCAGCCAAGCCAGGGGGCCCACAGATACGCAGTATTTT. This encodes CASSQARGPTDTQYF. V and J are TRBV4-3 and TRBJ2-3; 8 nucleotides align to TRBD1. The CDR3 contains 15 residues. After removal of 1 base from V and 2 bases from J, the junction contained 2 bases not matched to a gene. Per germline, CDR1 LGHNA and CDR2 YSLEER.

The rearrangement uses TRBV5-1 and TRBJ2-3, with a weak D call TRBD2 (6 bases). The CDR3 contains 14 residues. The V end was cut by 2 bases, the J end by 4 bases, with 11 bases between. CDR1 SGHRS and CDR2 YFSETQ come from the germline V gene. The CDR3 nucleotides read TGCGCCAGCAGCTTTGCGTGGGGGGCAGATACGCAGTATTTT. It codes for CASSFAWGADTQYF.

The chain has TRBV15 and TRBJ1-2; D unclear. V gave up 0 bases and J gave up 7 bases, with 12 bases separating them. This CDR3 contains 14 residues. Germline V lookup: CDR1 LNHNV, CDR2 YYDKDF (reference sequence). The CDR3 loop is CATSRDLSFAGYTF. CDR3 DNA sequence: TGTGCCACCAGCAGAGACCTCTCCTTTGCTGGCTACACCTTC.

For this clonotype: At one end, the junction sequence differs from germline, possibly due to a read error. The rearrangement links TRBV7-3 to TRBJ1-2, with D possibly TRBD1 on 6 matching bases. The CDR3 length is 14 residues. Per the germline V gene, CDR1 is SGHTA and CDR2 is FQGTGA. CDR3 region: CDSSLLGGDYGYTF. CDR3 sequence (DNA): TGTGACAGCAGCTTACTAGGGGGTGACTATGGCTACACCTTC.

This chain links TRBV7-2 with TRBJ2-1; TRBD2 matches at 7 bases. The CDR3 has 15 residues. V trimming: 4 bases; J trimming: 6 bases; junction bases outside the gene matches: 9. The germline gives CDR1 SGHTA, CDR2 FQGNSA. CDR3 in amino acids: CASSSWGGVGNEQFF. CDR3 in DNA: TGTGCCAGCAGCTCCTGGGGGGGAGTGGGCAATGAGCAGTTCTTC. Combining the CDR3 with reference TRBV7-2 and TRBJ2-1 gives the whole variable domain GAGVSQSPSNKVTEKGKDVELRCDPISGHTALYWYRQSLGQGLEFLIYFQGNSAPDKSGLPSDRFSAERTGGSVSTLTIQRTQQEDSAVYLCASSSWGGVGNEQFFGPGTRLTVL.

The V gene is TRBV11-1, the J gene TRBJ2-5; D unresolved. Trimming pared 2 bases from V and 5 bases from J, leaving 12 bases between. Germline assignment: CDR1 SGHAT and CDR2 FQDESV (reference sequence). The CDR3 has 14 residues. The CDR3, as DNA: TGTGCCAGCAGCTTACCGAGTTTAAAGGAGACCCAGTACTTC. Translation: CASSLPSLKETQYF.

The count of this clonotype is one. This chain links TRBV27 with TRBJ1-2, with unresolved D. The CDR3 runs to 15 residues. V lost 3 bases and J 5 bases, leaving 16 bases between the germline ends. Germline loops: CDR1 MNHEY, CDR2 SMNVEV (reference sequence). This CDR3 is CASSLEGRSQYGYTF. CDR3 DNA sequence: TGTGCCAGCAGTTTGGAAGGACGTAGTCAGTATGGCTACACCTTC.

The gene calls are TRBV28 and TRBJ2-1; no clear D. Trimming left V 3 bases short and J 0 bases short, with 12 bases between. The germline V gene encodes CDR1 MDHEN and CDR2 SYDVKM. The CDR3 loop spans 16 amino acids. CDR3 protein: CASSFLTESSYNEQFF. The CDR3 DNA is TGTGCCAGCAGTTTCCTTACTGAGAGCTCCTACAATGAGCAGTTCTTC.

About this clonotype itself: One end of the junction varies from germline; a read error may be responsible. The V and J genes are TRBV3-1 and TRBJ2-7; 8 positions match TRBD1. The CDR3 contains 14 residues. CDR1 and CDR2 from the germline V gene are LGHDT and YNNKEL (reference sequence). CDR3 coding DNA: TGCGAAGCCAGGGACAGGAAACTTTCCTACGAGCAGTACTTC. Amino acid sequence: CEARDRKLSYEQYF.

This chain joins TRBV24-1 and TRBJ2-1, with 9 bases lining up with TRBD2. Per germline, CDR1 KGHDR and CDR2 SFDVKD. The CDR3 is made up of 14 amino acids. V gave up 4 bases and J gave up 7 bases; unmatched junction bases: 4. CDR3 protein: CATSEPSGINEQFF. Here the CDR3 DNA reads TGTGCCACCAGTGAGCCTAGCGGGATAAATGAGCAGTTCTTC.

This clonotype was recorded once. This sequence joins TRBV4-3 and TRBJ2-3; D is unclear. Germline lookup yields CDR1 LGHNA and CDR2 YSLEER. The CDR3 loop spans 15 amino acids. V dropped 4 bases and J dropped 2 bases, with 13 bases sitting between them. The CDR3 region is CASSPSNLVTDTQYF. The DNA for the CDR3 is TGCGCCAGCAGCCCTTCCAACCTCGTCACAGATACGCAGTATTTT.

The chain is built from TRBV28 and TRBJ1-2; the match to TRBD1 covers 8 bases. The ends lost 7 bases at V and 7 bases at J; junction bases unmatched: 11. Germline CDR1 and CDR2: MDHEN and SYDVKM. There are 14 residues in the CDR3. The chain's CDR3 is CASIPGQAKSGYTF. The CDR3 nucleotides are TGTGCCAGCATCCCGGGACAGGCGAAGAGTGGCTACACCTTC.

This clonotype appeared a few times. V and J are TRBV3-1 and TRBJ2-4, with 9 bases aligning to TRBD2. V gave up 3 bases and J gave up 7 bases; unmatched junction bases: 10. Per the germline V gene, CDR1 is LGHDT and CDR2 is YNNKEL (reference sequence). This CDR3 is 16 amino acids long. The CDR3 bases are TGTGCCAGCAGCCAGGAAGCCGTAGCGGGGGACAACATTCAGTACTTC. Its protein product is CASSQEAVAGDNIQYF.

In DNA, the CDR3 is TGTGCCAGCAGCGCAGGGGACAGCAAGGGAAATGAGCAGTTCTTC. This encodes CASSAGDSKGNEQFF. This chain joins TRBV9 and TRBJ2-1, with 7 positions matching TRBD1. Germline V lookup: CDR1 SGDLS, CDR2 YYNGEE. J lost 7 bases, V lost 3 bases, and 10 bases had no gene match. The CDR3 consists of 15 residues. The whole variable domain, remainder taken from reference TRBV9 and TRBJ2-1, is DSGVTQTPKHLITATGQRVTLRCSPRSGDLSVYWYQQSLDQGLQFLIQYYNGEERAKGNILERFSAQQFPDLHSELNLSSLELGDSALYFCASSAGDSKGNEQFFGPGTRLTVL.

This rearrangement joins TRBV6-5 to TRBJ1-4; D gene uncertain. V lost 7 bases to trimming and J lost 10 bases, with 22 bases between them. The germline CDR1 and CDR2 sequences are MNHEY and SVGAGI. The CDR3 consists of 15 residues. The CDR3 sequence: CASTPSYGPMGKLFF. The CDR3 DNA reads TGTGCCAGCACCCCGTCCTATGGGCCAATGGGAAAACTGTTTTTT.

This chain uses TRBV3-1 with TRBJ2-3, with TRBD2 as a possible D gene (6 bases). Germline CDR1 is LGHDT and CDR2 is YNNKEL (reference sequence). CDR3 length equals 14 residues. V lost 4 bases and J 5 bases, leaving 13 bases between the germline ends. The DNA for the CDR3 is TGTGCCAGCAGCCTCCGGGGAGGTCGAGATACGCAGTATTTT. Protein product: CASSLRGGRDTQYF.

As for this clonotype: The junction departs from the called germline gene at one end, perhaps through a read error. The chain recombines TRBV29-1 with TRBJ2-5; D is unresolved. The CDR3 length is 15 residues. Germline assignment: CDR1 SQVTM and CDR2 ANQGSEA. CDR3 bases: TGCAGCGTTGATTTCCGACGGATTAGTCAAGAGGCCCAGTACTTC. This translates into CSVDFRRISQEAQYF.